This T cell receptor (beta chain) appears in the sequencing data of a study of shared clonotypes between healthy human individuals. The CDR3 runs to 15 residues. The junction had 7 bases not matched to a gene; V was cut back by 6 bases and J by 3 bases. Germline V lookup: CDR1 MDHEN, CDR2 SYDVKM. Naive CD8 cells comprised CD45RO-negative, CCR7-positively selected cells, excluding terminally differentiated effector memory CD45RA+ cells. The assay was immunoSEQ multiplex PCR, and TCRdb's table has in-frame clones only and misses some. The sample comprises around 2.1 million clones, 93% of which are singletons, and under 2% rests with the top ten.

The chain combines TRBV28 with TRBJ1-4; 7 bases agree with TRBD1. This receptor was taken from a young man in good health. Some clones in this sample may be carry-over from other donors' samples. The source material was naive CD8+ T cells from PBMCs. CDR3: CASRKFGTANEKLFF. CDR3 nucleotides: TGTGCCAGCAGGAAGTTCGGGACAGCTAATGAAAAACTGTTTTTT.